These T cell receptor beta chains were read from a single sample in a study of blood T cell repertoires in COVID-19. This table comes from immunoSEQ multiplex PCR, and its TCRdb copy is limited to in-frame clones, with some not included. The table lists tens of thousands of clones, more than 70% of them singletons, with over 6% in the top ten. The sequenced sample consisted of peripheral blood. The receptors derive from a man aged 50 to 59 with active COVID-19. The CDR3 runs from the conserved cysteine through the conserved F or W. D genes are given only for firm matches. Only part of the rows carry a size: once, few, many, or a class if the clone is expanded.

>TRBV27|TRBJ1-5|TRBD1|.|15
TGTGCCAGCAGTTTATCGGCAGGGGGAAGCCAGCCCCAGCATTTT
CASSLSAGGSQPQHF
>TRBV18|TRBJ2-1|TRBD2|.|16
TGTGCCAGCTCACTAAGACTAGCGGATTCCTACAATGAGCAGTTCTTC
CASSLRLADSYNEQFF
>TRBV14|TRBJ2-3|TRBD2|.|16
TGTGCCAGCAGCCAAGGGAATAGCGGGAACACAGATACGCAGTATTTT
CASSQGNSGNTDTQYF
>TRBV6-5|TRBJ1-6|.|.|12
TGTGCCAGCAGCCCCACGGGAGTCCCCCTCCACTTT
CASSPTGVPLHF
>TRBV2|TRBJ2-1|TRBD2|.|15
TGTGCCAGCAGTGCCCGTAGCGGGGGAAACAATGAGCAGTTCTTC
CASSARSGGNNEQFF
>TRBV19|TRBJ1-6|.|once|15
TGTGCCAGTAGTATGGGCAGGGTAGACAATTCACCCCTCCACTTT
CASSMGRVDNSPLHF
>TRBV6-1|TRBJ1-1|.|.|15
TGTGCCAGCAGTGAATCGGGGACACTATTCTATGAAGCTTTCTTT
CASSESGTLFYEAFF
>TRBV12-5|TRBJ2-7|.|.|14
TGTGCTAGTGGTTTGGGATTAGGGGGGGACGAGCAGTACTTC
CASGLGLGGDEQYF
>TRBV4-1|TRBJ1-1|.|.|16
TGCGCCAGCAGCCCTAGAGAGGGGGTAGAGAACACTGAAGCTTTCTTT
CASSPREGVENTEAFF
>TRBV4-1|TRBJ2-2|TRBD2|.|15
TGCGCCAGCAGTAAAGCGGGACTAGGTACCGGGGAGCTGTTTTTT
CASSKAGLGTGELFF
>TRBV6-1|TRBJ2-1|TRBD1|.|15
TGTGCCAGCAGAGAAGGGACAGGAAACTACAATGAGCAGTTCTTC
CASREGTGNYNEQFF
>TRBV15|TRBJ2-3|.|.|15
TGTGCCACCAGCAGGGATGGTCAGGCCACAGATACGCAGTATTTT
CATSRDGQATDTQYF
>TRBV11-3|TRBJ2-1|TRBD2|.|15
TGTGCCAGCAGCTTAGTCGTGGGAGGGGCGAATGAGCAGTTCTTC
CASSLVVGGANEQFF
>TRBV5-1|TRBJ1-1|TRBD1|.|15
TGCGCCAGCCGGGACCAACAGGGGATGAACACTGAAGCTTTCTTT
CASRDQQGMNTEAFF
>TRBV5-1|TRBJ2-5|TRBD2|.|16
TGCGCCAGCAGCCCCGGACTAGCGGGGGGGCAAGAGACCCAGTACTTC
CASSPGLAGGQETQYF
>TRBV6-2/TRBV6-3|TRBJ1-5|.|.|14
TGTGCCAGCAGTCGCGGGGGCGTGGATCAGCCCCAGCATTTT
CASSRGGVDQPQHF
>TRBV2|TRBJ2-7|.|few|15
TGTGCCAGCAGTGAACCGTGGGCAGGGGTTTACGAGCAGTACTTC
CASSEPWAGVYEQYF
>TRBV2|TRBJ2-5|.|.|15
TGTGCCAGCAGTACTCAGGGCGTCCGAAAGGAGACCCAGTACTTC
CASSTQGVRKETQYF
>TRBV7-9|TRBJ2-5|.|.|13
TGTGCCAGCAGGTCCTCAGGGGAAGAGACCCAGTACTTC
CASRSSGEETQYF
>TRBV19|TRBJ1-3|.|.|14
TGTGCCACCTCCTCAGGCCCGTATGGAAACACCATATATTTT
CATSSGPYGNTIYF
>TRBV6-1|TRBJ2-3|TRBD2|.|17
TGTGCCAGCAGTGCCAGCACCGGGACTAGCGGCACAGATACGCAGTATTTT
CASSASTGTSGTDTQYF
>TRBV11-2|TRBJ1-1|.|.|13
TGTGCCAGCAGCTCAGGCACAGGCACTGAAGCTTTCTTT
CASSSGTGTEAFF
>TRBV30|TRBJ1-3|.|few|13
TGTGCCTGGAGGAAGCACTCTGGAAACACCATATATTTT
CAWRKHSGNTIYF
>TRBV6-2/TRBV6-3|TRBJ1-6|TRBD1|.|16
TGTGCCAGCAGTTATGGAGGAACAGGGGTCAATTCACCCCTCCACTTT
CASSYGGTGVNSPLHF
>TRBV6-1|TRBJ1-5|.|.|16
TGTGCCAGCAGTGACCCGGAGGCAGTGGGCAATCAGCCCCAGCATTTT
CASSDPEAVGNQPQHF
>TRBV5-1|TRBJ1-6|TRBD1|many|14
TGCGCCAGCAGCCTGACAGGGGGCCGATCACCCCTCCACTTT
CASSLTGGRSPLHF
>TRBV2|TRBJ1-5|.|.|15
TGTGCCAGCAGTAAGACACGTCAATTCAATCAGCCCCAGCATTTT
CASSKTRQFNQPQHF
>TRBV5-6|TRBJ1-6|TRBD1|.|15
TGTGCCAGCAGCTTGCAGACAGGGGGGAATTCACCCCTCCACTTT
CASSLQTGGNSPLHF
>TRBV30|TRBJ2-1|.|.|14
TGTGCCTGGAGTTTGGCCCAGGATTACAATGAGCAGTTCTTC
CAWSLAQDYNEQFF
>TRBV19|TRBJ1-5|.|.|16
TGTGCCAGTAGTCGCACAGGAACCTCGACTTCTCAGCCCCAGCATTTT
CASSRTGTSTSQPQHF
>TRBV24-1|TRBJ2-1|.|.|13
TGTGCCACCAGTGATACGATAGCGAGGGAGCAGTTCTTC
CATSDTIAREQFF
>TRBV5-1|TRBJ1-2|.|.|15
TGCGCCAGCAGAAATACCCCGGGACAAAACTATGGCTACACCTTC
CASRNTPGQNYGYTF
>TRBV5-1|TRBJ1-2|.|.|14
TGCGCCAGCAGCCCGGGACATACTAACTATGGCTACACCTTC
CASSPGHTNYGYTF
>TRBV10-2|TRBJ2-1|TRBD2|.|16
TGCGCCAGCAGTGAGGTTCGGACTAGCGGTCTCAATGAGCAGTTCTTC
CASSEVRTSGLNEQFF
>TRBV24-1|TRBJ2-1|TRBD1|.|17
TGTGCCACCAGTGATCTCCGTCAGGGACAGGGGAGCGATGAGCAGTTCTTC
CATSDLRQGQGSDEQFF
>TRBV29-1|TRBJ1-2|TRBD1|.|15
TGCAGCGTTCTTACCTCGGGACAGGCAGGCTATGGCTACACCTTC
CSVLTSGQAGYGYTF
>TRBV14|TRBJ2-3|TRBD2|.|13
TGTGCCAGCAGTCTATTTAGCGGGAGATGGAAGTATTTT
CASSLFSGRWKYF
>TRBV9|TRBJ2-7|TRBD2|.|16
TGTGCCAGCAGCGTAGGCTCTAGCGGGGCGTTTTACGAGCAGTACTTC
CASSVGSSGAFYEQYF
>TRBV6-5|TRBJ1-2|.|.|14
TGTGCCAGCACCCCCCGGGGGGGGATTTATGGCTACACCTTC
CASTPRGGIYGYTF
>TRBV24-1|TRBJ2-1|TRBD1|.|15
TGTGCCACCAGTGACCCGGGACAGGGGGTCAATGAGCAGTTCTTC
CATSDPGQGVNEQFF
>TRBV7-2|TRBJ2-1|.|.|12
TGTGCCAGCAGCTCCATAGGGGGAGAGCAGTTCTTC
CASSSIGGEQFF
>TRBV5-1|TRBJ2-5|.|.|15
TGCGCCAGCAGACCCCGGACATTCGACCAAGAGACCCAGTACTTC
CASRPRTFDQETQYF
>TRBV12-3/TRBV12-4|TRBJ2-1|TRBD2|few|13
TGTGCCAGCAGTTTGGGCGCGCGGGGGGTGGAGTTCTTC
CASSLGARGVEFF
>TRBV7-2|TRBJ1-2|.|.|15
TGTGCCAGCAGCTTAGCGCTATATCAGGCCTATGGCTACACCTTC
CASSLALYQAYGYTF
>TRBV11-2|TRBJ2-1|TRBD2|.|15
TGTGCCAGCAGCTCCACGGGAGGACAAGACAATGAGCAGTTCTTC
CASSSTGGQDNEQFF
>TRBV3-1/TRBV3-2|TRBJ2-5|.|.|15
TGTGCCAGCAGCCAAAATAGGGGGAGCCAAGAGACCCAGTACTTC
CASSQNRGSQETQYF
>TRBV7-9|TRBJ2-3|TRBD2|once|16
TGTGCCAGCAGCTTAGCGGGGGGGACTAGCAAAGGGACGCAGTATTTT
CASSLAGGTSKGTQYF
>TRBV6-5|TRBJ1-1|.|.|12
TGTGCCAGCAGACAGGATAACACTGAAGCTTTCTTT
CASRQDNTEAFF
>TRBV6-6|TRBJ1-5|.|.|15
TGTGCCAGCAGTCAAGGAGGCGAGGGCAATCAGCCCCAGCATTTT
CASSQGGEGNQPQHF
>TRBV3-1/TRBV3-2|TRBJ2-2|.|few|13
TGTGCCAGCAGCCGTTTCTCCACCGGGGAGCTGTTTTTT
CASSRFSTGELFF
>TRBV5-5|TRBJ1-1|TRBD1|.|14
TGTGCCAGCAGCACAGGTGACAGGGGTGGTGAAGCTTTCTTT
CASSTGDRGGEAFF
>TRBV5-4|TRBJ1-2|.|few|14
TGTGCCAGCACCTTCGGGACATCGAACTATGGCTACACCTTC
CASTFGTSNYGYTF